This paragraph reports one TCR beta chain. Its antigen is unidentified. The data originate from a study of blood T cells in healthy people across ages. The authors extracted at least 5.5 micrograms of total RNA per sample. It was with a sample-barcoded 5' primer and a J-beta primer mix that a second PCR of about 6 to 12 cycles was run. MiXCR, applied by TCRdb to the 5' RACE reads, yields one record per CDR3 protein. The sample lists about 290,000 distinct CDR3 sequences, roughly 26% occurring once. Germline lookup yields CDR1 SQVTM and CDR2 ANQGSEA. V was clipped by 7 bases and J by 2 bases; unmatched bases: 8. The CDR3 is 14 amino acids. Study observations and caveats: Naive and antigen-experienced cells could not be conclusively compared, given unsorted PBMCs.

Sequenced sample: blood. The TCR sequence derives from a woman between 65 and 79 years old in good health. The chain is built from TRBV29-1 and TRBJ2-5; TRBD1 agrees at 9 bases. CDR3 DNA: TGCAGCGGGTATCCGGGACAGGGTCAAGAGACCCAGTACTTC. Encoded protein: CSGYPGQGQETQYF. The variable domain in full, completed from reference TRBV29-1 and TRBJ2-5, reads SAVISQKPSRDICQRGTSLTIQCQVDSQVTMMFWYRQQPGQSLTLIATANQGSEATYESGFVIDKFPISRPNLTFSTLTVSNMSPEDSSIYLCSGYPGQGQETQYFGPGTRLLVL.